This T cell receptor (beta chain) was obtained from a study of blood T cell repertoires in COVID-19. Across the study: Italy, Spain and the United States were the sources of the convalescent and acute COVID-19 samples. The analysed material was cDNA or gDNA that came from T cells, B-cell-depleted T cells, or PBMCs.

During the 2 weeks before they entered the study, exposed participants had met someone with a PCR-confirmed or clinician-diagnosed COVID-19 case. J gave up 10 bases and V 5 bases, and 6 bases lay outside the gene matches. Germline lookup yields CDR1 MNHEY and CDR2 SMNVEV (reference sequence). This CDR3 comprises 14 residues. Sequencing was performed with immunoSEQ multiplex PCR; in TCRdb, only in-frame clones are kept and a portion is missing. The repertoire holds 350,000 to 450,000 clones, with roughly 84% as singletons. This chain uses TRBV27 with TRBJ2-1; 12 bases are a match to TRBD2. The sample taken for sequencing was PBMCs or T cells enriched from blood (not recorded which). This TCR was sampled from a woman aged 18-35 years who had been exposed to COVID-19. In nucleotides, the CDR3 is TGTGCCAGCAGTATCCTTACTAGCGGGGGGGAGCAGTTCTTC. Its protein is CASSILTSGGEQFF.